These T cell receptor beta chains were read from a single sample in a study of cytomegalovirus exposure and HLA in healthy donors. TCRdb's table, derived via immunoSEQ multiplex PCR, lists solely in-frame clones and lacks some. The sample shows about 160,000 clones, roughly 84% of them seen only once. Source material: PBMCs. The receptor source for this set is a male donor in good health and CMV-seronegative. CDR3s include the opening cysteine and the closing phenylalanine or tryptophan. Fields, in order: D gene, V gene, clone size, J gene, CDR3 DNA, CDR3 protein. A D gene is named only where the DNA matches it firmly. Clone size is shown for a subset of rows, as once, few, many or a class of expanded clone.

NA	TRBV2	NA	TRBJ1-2	TGTGCCAGCACCTTTCGGGGGGATTTGACGATAGACTTC	CASTFRGDLTIDF
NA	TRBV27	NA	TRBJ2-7	TGTGCCAGCACTTTTTTACAGGTCACCTACGAGCAGTACTTC	CASTFLQVTYEQYF
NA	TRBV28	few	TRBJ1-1	TGTGCCAGCAGCCCATCCAGTATGAACACTGAAGCTTTCTTT	CASSPSSMNTEAFF
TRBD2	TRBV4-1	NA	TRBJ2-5	TGCGCCAGCAGCACCCCCGGAAGAGCGGGGGGACGCGAGACCCAGTACTTC	CASSTPGRAGGRETQYF
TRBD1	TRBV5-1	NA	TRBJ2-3	TGCGCCAGCAGCTTCGGGACAGGGGAAAGCACAGATACGCAGTATTTT	CASSFGTGESTDTQYF
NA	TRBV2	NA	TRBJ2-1	TGTGCCAGCAGGGAGACGTACAATGAGCAGTTCTTC	CASRETYNEQFF
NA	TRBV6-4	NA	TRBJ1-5	TGTGCCAGCAGTGACTCGTCCGGGATCTATAGCAATCAGCCCCAGCATTTT	CASSDSSGIYSNQPQHF
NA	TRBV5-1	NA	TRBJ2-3	TGCGCCAGCAGCTTGCAGCGGCTCATTCAAGATACGCAGTATTTT	CASSLQRLIQDTQYF
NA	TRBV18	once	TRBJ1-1	TGTGCCAGCTCACGTTCGGACACGAAGTTGAACACTGAAGCTTTCTTT	CASSRSDTKLNTEAFF
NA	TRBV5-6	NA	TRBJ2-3	TGTGCCAGCAGCGGAACGGGAGTGGGCACAGATACGCAGTATTTT	CASSGTGVGTDTQYF
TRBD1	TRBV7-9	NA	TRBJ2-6	TGTTCCAGCAGCTTTCCCGGGACAGGGTTAGGGGCCAACGTCCTGACTTTC	CSSSFPGTGLGANVLTF
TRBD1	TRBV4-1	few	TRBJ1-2	TGCGCCAGCAGCCAAGGGACAGGGGTGAGCTATGGCTACACCTTC	CASSQGTGVSYGYTF
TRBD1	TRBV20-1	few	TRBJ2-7	TGCAGTGCCGGACAGGTAGGCGAGCAGTACTTC	CSAGQVGEQYF
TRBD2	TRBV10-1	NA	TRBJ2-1	TGCGCCAGCAGCTCTAGCGGGGGAACCAATGAGCAGTTCTTC	CASSSSGGTNEQFF
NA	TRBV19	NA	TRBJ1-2	TGTGCCAGTAGTATAGGCCGCGTTCACTATGGCTACACCTTC	CASSIGRVHYGYTF
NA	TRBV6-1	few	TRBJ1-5	TGTGCCAGCAGTGAACGTTCCAATCAGCCCCAGCATTTT	CASSERSNQPQHF
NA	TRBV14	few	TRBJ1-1	TGTGCCAGCAGCCAATTTACTGCGAGGAACACTGAAGCTTTCTTT	CASSQFTARNTEAFF